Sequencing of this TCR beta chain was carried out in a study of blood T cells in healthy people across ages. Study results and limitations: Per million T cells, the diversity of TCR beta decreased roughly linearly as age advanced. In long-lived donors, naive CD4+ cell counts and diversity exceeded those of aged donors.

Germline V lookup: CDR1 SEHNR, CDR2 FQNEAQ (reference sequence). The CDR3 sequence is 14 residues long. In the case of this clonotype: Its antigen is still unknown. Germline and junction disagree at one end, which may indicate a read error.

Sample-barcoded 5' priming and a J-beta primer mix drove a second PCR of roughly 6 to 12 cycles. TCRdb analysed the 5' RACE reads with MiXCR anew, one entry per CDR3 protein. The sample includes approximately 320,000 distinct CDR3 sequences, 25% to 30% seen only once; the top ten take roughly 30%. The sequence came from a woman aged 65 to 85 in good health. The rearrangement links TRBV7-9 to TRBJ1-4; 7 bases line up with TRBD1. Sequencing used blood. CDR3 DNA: TGTGCCTGCAGCTCTAGACAGGGTCAGGAAAAACTGTTTTTT. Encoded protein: CACSSRQGQEKLFF. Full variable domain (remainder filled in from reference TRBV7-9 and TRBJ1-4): DTGVSQNPRHKITKRGQNVTFRCDPISEHNRLYWYRQTLGQGPEFLTYFQNEAQLEKSRLLSDRFSAERPKGSFSTLEIQRTEQGDSAMYLCACSSRQGQEKLFFGSGTQLSVL.